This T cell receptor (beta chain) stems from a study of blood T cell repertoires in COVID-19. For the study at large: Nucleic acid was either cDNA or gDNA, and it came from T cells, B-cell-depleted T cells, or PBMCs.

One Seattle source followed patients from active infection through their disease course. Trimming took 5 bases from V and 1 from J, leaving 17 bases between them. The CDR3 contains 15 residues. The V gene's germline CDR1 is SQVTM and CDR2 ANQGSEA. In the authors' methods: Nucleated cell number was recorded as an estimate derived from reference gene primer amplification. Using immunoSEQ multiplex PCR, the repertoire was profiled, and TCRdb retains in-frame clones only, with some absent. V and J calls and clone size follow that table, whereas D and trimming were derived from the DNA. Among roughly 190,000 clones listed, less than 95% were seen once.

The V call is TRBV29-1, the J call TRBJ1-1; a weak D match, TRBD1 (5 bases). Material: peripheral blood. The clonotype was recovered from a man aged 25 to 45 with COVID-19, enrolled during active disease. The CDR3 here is CSVLDSALGNTEAFF. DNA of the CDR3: TGCAGCGTTCTTGACAGCGCCCTGGGGAACACTGAAGCTTTCTTT.